These 2 T cell receptor beta chains were sequenced from one sample in a study of T cell clonotyping in hematopoietic cell transplantation. Sequenced by immunoSEQ multiplex PCR; TCRdb stores in-frame clones only, minus some. The sample contains some 2,000 clones, approximately 79% of which appear only once. The source material was peripheral blood mononuclear cells, sampled 30 days after allogeneic stem cell transplant. Every receptor here comes from a male patient in his forties or fifties who had an allogeneic stem cell transplant from an unrelated donor, so the T cells may come from the graft donor. Some clones in this sample may be carry-over from other donors' samples.

V and J are TRBV19 and TRBJ1-1; D is unresolved. Trimming shortened V by 1 base and J by 6 bases, and 12 bases separated the two germline ends. Germline assignment: CDR1 LNHDA and CDR2 SQIVND (reference sequence). This CDR3 is 14 amino acids long. CDR3 nucleotides: TGTGCCAGTAGTATAGCGGAGGGTATCGCTGAAGCTTTCTTT. Amino acids: CASSIAEGIAEAFF.

V and J are TRBV6-9 and TRBJ1-2; D may be TRBD1 (6 bases). Trimming removed 3 bases at V and 6 bases at J, with 17 bases between. The CDR3 has 15 amino acids. Germline CDR1 reads MNHGY; CDR2 reads SVAAGI. The CDR3 reads CASSYSRGAADGYTF. In DNA form, the CDR3 reads TGTGCCAGCAGTTACTCGAGGGGGGCTGCAGATGGCTACACCTTC.